Listed here are 32 T cell receptor beta chains from one sample, sequenced in a study of cytomegalovirus exposure and HLA in healthy donors (dated by TCRdb to about 2017). Library preparation used the immunoSEQ multiplex PCR assay. For the multiplex PCR, a mixture combining 60 forward primers for TCR Vbeta segments and 13 reverse primers for TCR Jbeta segments was used. TCRdb provides this immuneACCESS table in a form limited to in-frame rearrangements. Some clones are lacking; in checked studies, under half of them reflect an unresolved V gene, and why the rest are absent is not known. This sample lists 150,000 to 250,000 clones; around 81% were detected once. Clones ranked in the top ten supply approximately 2% of the sample. The source material was PBMCs. The receptors originated from a man aged 30 to 39 in good health and CMV-seronegative.

This clone was recorded a few times. The chain employs TRBV11-3 and TRBJ2-6, with D unresolved. Per germline, CDR1 SGHNT and CDR2 YENEEA. The CDR3 has 15 residues. V was pared by 5 bases and J by 3 bases, with 11 bases between. DNA for the CDR3: TGTGCCAGCAGCCGAGCAGGTGGTGGGGCCAACGTCCTGACTTTC. The encoded protein is CASSRAGGGANVLTF.

The chain combines TRBV27 with TRBJ1-2; 9 nucleotides align to TRBD1. Germline values: CDR1 MNHEY, CDR2 SMNVEV (reference sequence). The CDR3 consists of 15 residues. The trim removed 5 bases at V and 5 bases at J, leaving 9 bases unmatched. CDR3 amino acids: CASSPPGQGWYGYTF. CDR3 in DNA: TGTGCCAGCAGTCCTCCGGGACAGGGCTGGTATGGCTACACCTTC.

The genes are TRBV7-9 and TRBJ2-2, with 13 bases identical to TRBD2. CDR1 and CDR2 from the germline V gene are SEHNR and FQNEAQ (reference sequence). This CDR3 has 16 amino acids. The junction had 4 bases not matched to a gene; V was cut back by 3 bases and J by 6 bases. The CDR3 is CASSFGTSGTSGELFF. As DNA, the CDR3 is TGTGCCAGCAGCTTCGGGACTAGCGGGACGTCCGGGGAGCTGTTTTTT.

This clone was seen a few times. This chain joins TRBV5-1 and TRBJ1-1, with D perhaps matching TRBD1 (6 bases). In germline, CDR1 is SGHRS, CDR2 YFSETQ. The CDR3 loop spans 13 amino acids. V was cut by 4 bases and J by 4 bases, with 11 bases left in between. The CDR3 DNA reads as TGCGCCAGCAGCACGGAGACAGGCACTGAAGCTTTCTTT. This encodes CASSTETGTEAFF.

This chain links TRBV25-1 with TRBJ1-6; D is unresolved. The V and J ends lost 2 bases and 9 bases respectively, with 14 bases between them. Germline-derived CDR1 and CDR2 are MGHDK and SYGVNS. The CDR3 consists of 15 residues. The CDR3 protein is CASSEDFLPVSPLHF. DNA for the CDR3: TGTGCCAGCAGTGAAGATTTTCTTCCGGTTTCACCCCTCCACTTT.

This clone was seen a single time. The chain combines TRBV7-8 with TRBJ2-4; 10 positions agree with TRBD1. The CDR3 is made up of 21 amino acids. Germline CDR1 SGHVS, CDR2 FQNEAQ. Trimming removed 1 base from V and 0 bases from J; junction bases left unmatched: 15. This chain's CDR3 is CASSLVRKGTGDSGAKNIQYF. CDR3 sequence (DNA): TGTGCCAGCAGCTTAGTGCGCAAAGGGACAGGGGATTCCGGAGCCAAAAACATTCAGTACTTC.

V gene TRBV27 combines with J gene TRBJ2-1; 11 bases are shared with TRBD2. This CDR3 has 18 residues. CDR1 and CDR2 from the germline V gene are MNHEY and SMNVEV (reference sequence). Trimming removed 0 bases from V and 5 bases from J; junction bases left unmatched: 9. The CDR3 is CASSLSGVAGGPNNEQFF. The CDR3 bases are TGTGCCAGCAGTTTATCTGGGGTAGCGGGAGGGCCAAACAATGAGCAGTTCTTC.

The rearrangement joins TRBV7-3 to TRBJ2-1; unclear D gene. The CDR3 has 14 amino acids. Trimming pared 5 bases from V and 6 bases from J, leaving 14 bases between. Looked up from germline, CDR1 is SGHTA and CDR2 is FQGTGA. In DNA, the CDR3 is TGTGCCAGCAGCAAACAAACCAGTCGCAATGAGCAGTTCTTC. Amino acids: CASSKQTSRNEQFF.

The V call is TRBV5-1, the J call TRBJ2-4; 10 positions match TRBD2. The CDR3 totals 15 residues. V lost 0 bases, J lost 6 bases, and 3 bases stayed unmatched. Per germline, CDR1 SGHRS and CDR2 YFSETQ. The CDR3 sequence: CASSLGGTSANIQYF. The CDR3 nucleotides read TGCGCCAGCAGCTTGGGCGGGACTAGCGCAAACATTCAGTACTTC.

The table lists this clone with a few counts. This chain joins TRBV6-4 and TRBJ2-3, with D tentatively TRBD2 (6 bases). Germline V lookup: CDR1 MRHNA, CDR2 SNTAGT. V was cut by 4 bases and J by 1 base, with 9 bases left in between. This CDR3 has 14 residues. The chain's CDR3 is CASSVASGTDTQYF. CDR3 nucleotides: TGTGCCAGCAGTGTCGCTAGCGGCACAGATACGCAGTATTTT.

The chain recombines TRBV29-1 with TRBJ2-1, with 9 positions matching TRBD1. J lost 10 bases, V lost 6 bases, and 10 bases had no gene match. The CDR3 spans 13 residues. Germline V lookup: CDR1 SQVTM, CDR2 ANQGSEA. CDR3 amino acids: CSVGTGHLREQFF. CDR3 nucleotide sequence: TGCAGCGTCGGGACAGGGCATTTAAGGGAGCAGTTCTTC.

The rearrangement joins TRBV5-1 to TRBJ2-3, with TRBD1 identical over 9 bases. The J segment lost 3 bases and the V segment lost 2 bases, leaving 7 bases of the junction unmatched. The germline V gene encodes CDR1 SGHRS and CDR2 YFSETQ. The CDR3 is 16 residues long. CDR3 coding DNA: TGCGCCAGCAGCTTACCTACAGGGGGCGGAACAGATACGCAGTATTTT. Its translation: CASSLPTGGGTDTQYF.

The CDR3 loop reads CASSIDRTWTGGREQYF. In DNA, the CDR3 is TGTGCCAGTAGTATAGATCGTACCTGGACAGGAGGGCGCGAGCAGTACTTC. The V gene is TRBV19, the J gene TRBJ2-7, with D tentatively TRBD1 (7 bases). The V gene lost 0 bases and the J gene lost 6 bases, with 21 bases spanning the gap. This CDR3 is built from 17 residues. Germline V gene data show CDR1 as LNHDA and CDR2 as SQIVND (reference sequence).

This clone has only one observation. The chain couples TRBV11-3 to TRBJ2-3; 10 positions agree with TRBD1. The germline gives CDR1 SGHNT, CDR2 YENEEA. This CDR3 contains 14 residues. Trimming at V came to 4 bases and at J to 7 bases, leaving 5 bases not matched to a gene. Here the CDR3 reads CASSYEGQGHTQYF. The CDR3, as DNA: TGTGCCAGCAGCTACGAGGGACAGGGGCATACGCAGTATTTT.

CDR3 loop: CASSQWGQQYETQYF. CDR3 DNA: TGTGCCAGCAGCCAATGGGGGCAGCAATACGAGACCCAGTACTTC. V usage is TRBV6-1 and J usage is TRBJ2-5; maybe TRBD1 (6 bases). Trimming cost V 6 bases and J 5 bases, with 19 bases left between them. This CDR3 contains 15 residues. CDR1 MNHNS and CDR2 SASEGT come from the germline V gene.

V gene TRBV27 combines with J gene TRBJ2-1; no reliable D call. The V end lost 5 bases, the J end lost 4 bases, and 9 bases lay between the germline ends. From germline, CDR1 is MNHEY and CDR2 SMNVEV (reference sequence). The CDR3 extends over 13 amino acids. The CDR3 reads CASSESTYNEQFF. Here the CDR3 DNA reads TGTGCCAGCAGTGAATCCACTTACAATGAGCAGTTCTTC.

The gene calls are TRBV2 and TRBJ1-1; 10 nucleotides align to TRBD1. There are 15 residues in the CDR3. Germline V gene data show CDR1 as SNHLY and CDR2 as FYNNEI. V shed 7 bases, J shed 3 bases, and the junction held 8 bases outside the gene matches. The CDR3 here is CASTTTGQGDTEAFF. The CDR3 nucleotides read TGTGCCAGCACCACCACTGGACAGGGGGACACTGAAGCTTTCTTT.

V usage is TRBV18 and J usage is TRBJ1-1; D uncertain. Germline values: CDR1 KGHSH, CDR2 LQKENI. The CDR3 extends over 13 amino acids. The V and J ends lost 2 bases and 1 base respectively, with 5 bases between them. CDR3 nucleotide sequence: TGTGCCAGCTCACCAGGGCGGAACACTGAAGCTTTCTTT. Its translation is CASSPGRNTEAFF. Filled out from reference TRBV18 and TRBJ1-1, the complete variable domain reads NAGVMQNPRHLVRRRGQEARLRCSPMKGHSHVYWYRQLPEEGLKFMVYLQKENIIDESGMPKERFSAEFPKEGPSILRIQQVVRGDSAAYFCASSPGRNTEAFFGQGTRLTVV.

The chain is built from TRBV5-4 and TRBJ2-7; 14 bases map to TRBD2. This CDR3 spans 17 amino acids. J gave up 3 bases and V 4 bases, and 9 bases lay outside the gene matches. From germline, CDR1 is SGHNT and CDR2 YYREEE (reference sequence). CDR3 DNA: TGTGCCAGCAGCCTACTCGGGACTAGCGGGAGTTACTACGAGCAGTACTTC. It yields the protein CASSLLGTSGSYYEQYF.

The V gene is TRBV5-4, the J gene TRBJ2-1; TRBD1 matches at 8 bases. The V gene's germline CDR1 is SGHNT and CDR2 YYREEE (reference sequence). This CDR3 is built from 15 residues. J gave up 2 bases and V 4 bases, and 5 bases lay outside the gene matches. The CDR3 nucleotides read TGTGCCAGCAGCACAAAGGACAGGGCCTACAATGAGCAGTTCTTC. Residues: CASSTKDRAYNEQFF.

The chain is built from TRBV6-1 and TRBJ2-3, with TRBD2 matching 9 bases. The CDR3 runs to 16 residues. CDR1 is MNHNS, CDR2 SASEGT, per germline. V shed 4 bases, J shed 3 bases, and the junction held 8 bases outside the gene matches. CDR3: CASSAGTSRGTDTQYF. The CDR3 nucleotides read TGTGCCAGCAGTGCCGGGACTAGCCGGGGGACAGATACGCAGTATTTT.

This clone turned up a few times. The V and J genes are TRBV9 and TRBJ2-5, with a possible D match to TRBD1 (5 bases). This CDR3 has 14 residues. V lost 0 bases and J lost 4, with 10 bases in between. CDR1 and CDR2 from the germline V gene are SGDLS and YYNGEE. Here the CDR3 DNA reads TGTGCCAGCAGCGTAGAGGCTGGGGCAGAGACCCAGTACTTC. Its protein is CASSVEAGAETQYF.

This chain uses TRBV6-6 with TRBJ2-1; 10 bases align to TRBD2. CDR1 and CDR2 (germline): MNHNY, SVGAGI (reference sequence). The CDR3 covers 15 residues. V shed 4 bases, J shed 7 bases, and the junction held 7 bases outside the gene matches. CDR3 bases: TGTGCCAGCAGTTGGCTAGCGGGAGTGCTTAATGAGCAGTTCTTC. It specifies CASSWLAGVLNEQFF.

This clone appeared a single time. The chain combines TRBV5-1 with TRBJ1-5; TRBD1 might be the D (6 bases). CDR1 is SGHRS, CDR2 YFSETQ, per germline. The length of the CDR3 is 14 residues. The germline V and J ends were trimmed by 1 base and 4 bases, with 9 bases remaining between them. CDR3 loop: CASSLRGGNQPQHF. The CDR3, as DNA: TGCGCCAGCAGCTTGAGGGGGGGTAATCAGCCCCAGCATTTT.

The rearrangement joins TRBV5-1 to TRBJ1-2; TRBD1 matches 8 bases. The V segment lost 0 bases and the J segment 3 bases; nucleotides outside the gene matches: 7. This CDR3 is 16 amino acids long. CDR1 is SGHRS and CDR2 is YFSETQ in the germline V gene. The CDR3 region has the DNA TGCGCCAGCAGCTTGGGTTGGACAGGGCGAGACTATGGCTACACCTTC. It encodes CASSLGWTGRDYGYTF.

The chain has TRBV27 and TRBJ1-3, with D possibly TRBD1 on 6 matching bases. From germline, CDR1 is MNHEY and CDR2 SMNVEV (reference sequence). The CDR3 runs 14 residues. The V end was cut by 8 bases, the J end by 1 base, with 12 bases between. The CDR3 DNA follows: TGTGCCAGCCGTAGGGGGGGTTCTGGAAACACCATATATTTT. As protein: CASRRGGSGNTIYF.

The chain employs TRBV29-1 and TRBJ2-3; D remains unclear. Trimming cost V 2 bases and J 2 bases, with 8 bases left between them. Germline V gene data show CDR1 as SQVTM and CDR2 as ANQGSEA. This CDR3 region has 13 residues. CDR3 bases: TGCAGCGTTGAATTAGCCGACACAGATACGCAGTATTTT. Translated: CSVELADTDTQYF.

This clone came up a few times. The V gene is TRBV21-1, the J gene TRBJ1-1; the D call of TRBD1 is as the table states it, not checked on the DNA. TRBV21-1 is assigned pseudogene status. The CDR3 consists of 15 residues. Here the CDR3 DNA reads TGTGCCAGCATCACAACAGGGGGAGGGGACACTGAAGCTTTCTTT. Protein sequence: CASITTGGGDTEAFF.

V and J are TRBV15 and TRBJ1-6, with 7 bases that match TRBD1. Losses at the gene ends were 4 bases for V and 14 bases for J; bases not matched to a gene: 17. CDR1 and CDR2 (germline): LNHNV, YYDKDF (reference sequence). The CDR3 has 16 residues. The CDR3 DNA reads TGTGCCACCAGCATTCTGGGGGGACAGCCCGATGGTGCCCTCCACTTT. Protein sequence: CATSILGGQPDGALHF.

The chain joins TRBV5-1 to TRBJ2-3, with D possibly TRBD2 on 5 matching bases. Looked up from germline, CDR1 is SGHRS and CDR2 is YFSETQ. The CDR3 length is 15 residues. V lost 4 bases, J lost 5 bases, and 17 bases lay in between. DNA of the CDR3: TGCGCCAGCAGCCCCTCGTCCGGGCGGGTAGATACGCAGTATTTT. Translation: CASSPSSGRVDTQYF.

V usage is TRBV18 and J usage is TRBJ1-1, with D hard to call. The germline V and J ends were trimmed by 4 bases and 5 bases, with 14 bases remaining between them. The CDR3 has 14 amino acids. Germline V gives CDR1 KGHSH, CDR2 LQKENI. CDR3 region: CASSRAGSGTEAFF. The CDR3 nucleotides read TGTGCCAGCTCACGGGCAGGCAGTGGGACTGAAGCTTTCTTT.

This clone was found once. The CDR3 coding sequence is TGTGCCAGCAGTGAAGTGCTAGCGGGGCAAGAGACCCAGTACTTC. Its translation: CASSEVLAGQETQYF. The chain links TRBV2 to TRBJ2-5, with 9 bases lining up with TRBD2. Per germline, CDR1 SNHLY and CDR2 FYNNEI. This CDR3 spans 15 amino acids. V shed 1 base and J 2 bases; nucleotides not matched to a gene: 2.